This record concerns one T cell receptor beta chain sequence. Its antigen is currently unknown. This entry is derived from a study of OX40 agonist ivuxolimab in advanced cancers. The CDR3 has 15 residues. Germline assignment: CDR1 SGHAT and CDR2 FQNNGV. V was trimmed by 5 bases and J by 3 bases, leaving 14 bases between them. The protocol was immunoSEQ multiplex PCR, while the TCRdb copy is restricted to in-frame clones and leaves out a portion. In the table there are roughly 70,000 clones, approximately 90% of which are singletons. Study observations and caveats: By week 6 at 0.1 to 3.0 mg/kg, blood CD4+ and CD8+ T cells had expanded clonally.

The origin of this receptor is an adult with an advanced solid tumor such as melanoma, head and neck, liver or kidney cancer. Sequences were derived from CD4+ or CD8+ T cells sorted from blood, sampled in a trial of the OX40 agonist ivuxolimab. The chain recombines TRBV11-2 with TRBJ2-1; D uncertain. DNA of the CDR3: TGTGCCAGCAGCCCCAGTCTAGAATTCTACAATGAGCAGTTCTTC. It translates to CASSPSLEFYNEQFF.